This entry features one TCR beta chain sequence. From germline, CDR1 is SGHKS and CDR2 YYEKEE (reference sequence). The J segment lost 3 bases and the V segment lost 6 bases, leaving 8 bases of the junction unmatched. The CDR3 is made up of 15 amino acids. This entry is derived from a study of blood T cell repertoires in COVID-19. Study-level background: Both acute and convalescent COVID-19 samples were obtained from the United States, Italy and Spain. The analysed material was cDNA or gDNA that came from T cells, B-cell-depleted T cells, or PBMCs.

Methods used by the authors: Nucleated cell counts were estimated from reference gene primer amplification. Repertoires were generated with immunoSEQ multiplex PCR, while TCRdb's copy carries only in-frame clones and drops some. The V and J calls and the clone size are those of that table, but D and trimming were determined from the DNA. The sample records about 200,000 clones, around 80% being singletons. This TCR came from a human donor in a cohort sampled during active COVID-19. This chain joins TRBV5-5 and TRBJ2-3, with 9 bases fitting TRBD1. Source material: peripheral blood. In DNA form, the CDR3 reads TGTGCCAGCAAAAACCGGGACAGGGATACAGATACGCAGTATTTT. Translated, it gives CASKNRDRDTDTQYF.